These T cell receptor beta chains were read from a single sample in a study of cytomegalovirus exposure and HLA in healthy donors. Here immunoSEQ multiplex PCR was the method, and the copy in TCRdb shows in-frame clones only, minus some. The repertoire consists of 90,000 to 100,000 clones, with 60% to 80% occurring once and the leading ten covering around 7.2%. Material: PBMCs. The source is a female donor in good health and CMV-seronegative. Each CDR3 is given with its conserved first and last residue. The D gene is left open where the match is weak. Rows give clone size only sometimes, using once, few, many, or a class for an expanded clone.

j_call d_call v_call clone_size cdr3_aa cdr3_nt
TRBJ1-4 - TRBV27 few CASSYRRDFNEKLFF TGTGCCAGCAGTTACCGCCGGGACTTTAATGAAAAACTGTTTTTT
TRBJ2-5 TRBD1 TRBV7-7 - CASSGRDRQETQYF TGTGCTAGCAGCGGCCGGGACAGACAAGAGACCCAGTACTTC
TRBJ2-1 - TRBV6-1 - CASRGQPLSNEQFF TGTGCCAGCAGGGGGCAACCTTTGAGCAATGAGCAGTTCTTC
TRBJ1-1 - TRBV11-1 - CASSSPLGLGRLNTEAFF TGTGCCAGCAGCTCCCCTCTAGGCCTTGGGAGATTGAACACTGAAGCTTTCTTT
TRBJ2-5 TRBD2 TRBV19 - CASSKGLAGTETQYF TGTGCCAGTAGTAAGGGACTAGCGGGGACGGAGACCCAGTACTTC
TRBJ2-7 - TRBV6-4 - CASSDSKAGLFYEQYF TGTGCCAGCAGTGACTCGAAAGCGGGCCTATTTTACGAGCAGTACTTC
TRBJ2-7 - TRBV5-1 - CASSLGASDEQYF TGCGCCAGCAGCTTGGGAGCTAGCGACGAGCAGTACTTC
TRBJ1-1 - TRBV11-2 - CASSFPLGQMNTEAFF TGTGCCAGCAGCTTCCCGTTAGGACAGATGAACACTGAAGCTTTCTTT
TRBJ2-7 TRBD2 TRBV30 - CAGRGNAYEQYF TGTGCCGGGCGGGGGAACGCCTACGAGCAGTACTTC
TRBJ1-2 TRBD1 TRBV5-1 - CASSLAGTGSPLYGYTF TGCGCCAGCAGCTTGGCCGGGACAGGGTCGCCTCTCTATGGCTACACCTTC
TRBJ2-7 TRBD1 TRBV7-9 - CAAQGQGVDEQYF TGTGCCGCCCAGGGCCAGGGGGTAGACGAGCAGTACTTC
TRBJ2-3 - TRBV5-1 - CASSLGSAVRNTQYF TGCGCCAGCAGCTTGGGATCTGCAGTAAGAAATACGCAGTATTTT
TRBJ2-7 - TRBV13 - CASSFPTETYEQYF TGTGCCAGCAGCTTCCCGACGGAGACCTACGAGCAGTACTTC
TRBJ2-7 TRBD2 TRBV4-3 - CASSQVTSGAYEQYF TGCGCCAGCAGCCAAGTCACTAGCGGAGCCTACGAGCAGTACTTC
TRBJ2-2 TRBD1 TRBV5-6 - CASSLFLGTGNTGELFF TGTGCCAGCAGCTTGTTCTTAGGGACAGGAAATACCGGGGAGCTGTTTTTT
TRBJ2-7 TRBD2 TRBV9 - CASSVAASGSYEQYF TGTGCCAGCAGCGTAGCGGCTAGCGGCTCCTACGAGCAGTACTTC
TRBJ2-7 - TRBV5-1 - CASSATLHF TGCGCCAGCAGTGCTACGTTGCACTTC
TRBJ1-1 TRBD1 TRBV19 - CASSIGHRGMNTEAFF TGTGCCAGTAGTATAGGGCACAGGGGAATGAACACTGAAGCTTTCTTT
TRBJ1-2 - TRBV5-1 - CASRVLNYGYTF TGCGCCAGCAGGGTCCTAAACTATGGCTACACCTTC
TRBJ2-1 - TRBV21-1 - CASRDRGKNEQFF TGTGCCAGCAGGGACAGGGGAAAGAATGAGCAGTTCTTC
TRBJ2-3 - TRBV10-1 - CASSDSGLGAQYF TGCGCCAGCAGTGACTCGGGCCTGGGAGCGCAGTATTTT
TRBJ1-1 - TRBV4-1 - CASSYQNAEAFF TGCGCCAGCAGCTATCAGAATGCTGAAGCTTTCTTT
TRBJ2-5 TRBD1 TRBV5-1 - CASSFEGARQETQYF TGCGCCAGCAGCTTCGAGGGGGCCCGGCAAGAGACCCAGTACTTC
TRBJ2-5 - TRBV27 - CASSLYRNLGATRAETQYF TGTGCCAGCAGTTTATATCGGAATTTGGGGGCAACCAGGGCGGAGACCCAGTACTTC
TRBJ1-1 - TRBV18 - CASSPQGGADTEAFF TGTGCCAGCTCACCACAGGGAGGGGCGGACACTGAAGCTTTCTTT
TRBJ1-3 - TRBV10-3 - CVLRGDGNTIYF TGTGTCCTTCGGGGGGATGGAAACACCATATATTTT
TRBJ2-7 - TRBV7-2 - CASSLGLASTYEQYF TGTGCCAGCAGCTTAGGTCTAGCGAGTACCTACGAGCAGTACTTC
TRBJ2-7 - TRBV29-1 - CSVEPIPGSTRYEQYF TGCAGCGTTGAACCCATCCCGGGATCCACCCGATACGAGCAGTACTTC
TRBJ1-5 - TRBV27 - CASSSGLSNQPQHF TGTGCCAGCAGTTCAGGGCTTAGCAATCAGCCCCAGCATTTT
TRBJ2-2 TRBD1 TRBV18 - CASSLSYRGTGELFF TGTGCCAGCTCACTGTCATACAGGGGGACCGGGGAGCTGTTTTTT
TRBJ2-6 - TRBV2 once CASALRGYGANVLTF TGTGCCAGCGCCCTTAGGGGGTATGGGGCCAACGTCCTGACTTTC
TRBJ2-7 TRBD1 TRBV4-1 - CASSQDPDREYEQYF TGCGCCAGCAGCCAAGATCCCGACAGGGAGTACGAGCAGTACTTC
TRBJ1-2 - TRBV6-6 - CASRPWEGGNYGYTF TGTGCCAGCAGACCTTGGGAGGGGGGGAACTATGGCTACACCTTC
TRBJ1-2 - TRBV7-9 - CASSLQQGYGYTF TGTGCCAGCAGCTTACAACAGGGTTATGGCTACACCTTC
TRBJ2-3 TRBD2 TRBV19 - CASSTPSGGLSTDTQYF TGTGCCAGTAGTACCCCTAGCGGGGGGCTCTCCACAGATACGCAGTATTTT
TRBJ1-2 TRBD1 TRBV28 - CASRETGVYGYTF TGTGCCAGCAGGGAAACAGGGGTCTATGGCTACACCTTC
TRBJ1-2 TRBD1 TRBV6-5 - CASSQRQGVSLGYTF TGTGCCAGCAGCCAAAGACAGGGGGTTTCGCTCGGCTACACCTTC
TRBJ1-1 - TRBV4-1 once CASSQKALNTEAFF TGCGCCAGCAGCCAGAAAGCTTTGAACACTGAAGCTTTCTTT
TRBJ2-5 TRBD1 TRBV30 - CAWSGPPGQKETQYF TGTGCCTGGAGTGGACCTCCGGGACAGAAAGAGACCCAGTACTTC
TRBJ1-5 - TRBV5-1 - CASSLAGEGGNQPQHF TGCGCCAGCAGCTTGGCGGGGGAAGGGGGCAATCAGCCCCAGCATTTT
TRBJ2-2 - TRBV27 - CASSRGTGELFF TGTGCCAGCAGTAGGGGTACCGGGGAGCTGTTTTTT
TRBJ2-1 - TRBV2 - CASFGVAYNEQFF TGTGCCAGCTTCGGGGTTGCCTACAATGAGCAGTTCTTC
TRBJ2-3 - TRBV5-1 - CASSEGDTTDTQYF TGCGCCAGCTCCGAGGGAGATACCACAGATACGCAGTATTTT
TRBJ2-3 - TRBV5-4 - CASSTGSLTDTQYF TGTGCCAGCAGCACCGGGAGCCTCACAGATACGCAGTATTTT
TRBJ2-7 TRBD1 TRBV5-1 - CASSLFLGQGIYEQYF TGCGCCAGCAGCTTGTTTTTGGGACAGGGAATATACGAGCAGTACTTC
TRBJ1-2 - TRBV5-1 once CASSPGPSGGHGYTF TGCGCCAGCAGCCCGGGACCTTCTGGGGGCCATGGCTACACCTTC
TRBJ1-6 TRBD1 TRBV7-9 once CASGPQGGNSPLHF TGTGCCAGCGGCCCCCAGGGGGGTAATTCACCCCTCCACTTT
TRBJ2-7 - TRBV27 once CASSSSRTFSSYEQYF TGTGCCAGCAGTTCCTCGCGGACTTTTAGCTCCTACGAGCAGTACTTC
TRBJ1-6 - TRBV6-1 few CASSEPERTYNSPLHF TGTGCCAGCAGTGAACCGGAGAGAACCTATAATTCACCCCTCCACTTT
TRBJ2-3 TRBD2 TRBV7-3 - CSSSLIAGGSTDTQYF TGTTCCAGCAGCTTAATTGCGGGGGGGAGCACAGATACGCAGTATTTT
TRBJ2-7 TRBD2 TRBV18 - CASSPGLVNEQYF TGTGCCAGCTCACCGGGACTAGTTAACGAGCAGTACTTC
TRBJ1-5 TRBD1 TRBV28 - CASHTGGKQPQHF TGTGCCAGCCACACAGGGGGGAAACAGCCCCAGCATTTT
TRBJ1-1 - TRBV19 - CAGSIDRGHTEAFF TGTGCCGGTAGTATTGATCGGGGTCACACTGAAGCTTTCTTT